Listed below are T cell receptor beta chains from one sample, sequenced in a study of T cell responses to AZD1222 COVID-19 vaccine. Sequencing used immunoSEQ multiplex PCR; TCRdb keeps in-frame clones, though not all of them. The data contain tens of thousands of clones, roughly 88% of them singletons. The sample consisted of peripheral blood, taken 28 days after the second AZD1222 dose. These receptors were taken from an adult who received the AZD1222 COVID-19 vaccine. Each CDR3 is given with its conserved first and last residue. A D gene is named only where the DNA matches it firmly. Only part of the rows carry a size: once, few, many, or a class if the clone is expanded.

NA,NA,TRBJ2-3,TRBV15,TGTGCCACCAGCATCCGGGACGGTGCGGGAGATACGCAGTATTTT,CATSIRDGAGDTQYF
NA,NA,TRBJ2-5,TRBV6-5,TGTGCCAGCAGTTTCAACAGGTTCCTGCCAGGAGAGACCCAGTACTTC,CASSFNRFLPGETQYF
TRBD1,NA,TRBJ1-2,TRBV5-1,TGCGCCAGCAGCCTCAGGACAGGGGGGAGCTTTGGGTACACCTTC,CASSLRTGGSFGYTF
NA,few,TRBJ1-1,TRBV15,TGTGCCACCAGCAGAGCGGCACAATATGAAGCTTTCTTT,CATSRAAQYEAFF
NA,NA,TRBJ1-1,TRBV19,TGTGCCAGTAGTATAGATGGGAGGGGCCTGAACACTGAAGCTTTCTTT,CASSIDGRGLNTEAFF
NA,NA,TRBJ1-3,TRBV4-1,TGCGCCAGCAGCCAAAATGAGCGGGCTGGAAACACCATATATTTT,CASSQNERAGNTIYF
NA,NA,TRBJ1-1,TRBV18,TGTGCCAGCTCACCACTTGGAAGCACTGAAGCTTTCTTT,CASSPLGSTEAFF
TRBD1,NA,TRBJ1-1,TRBV5-5,TGTGCCAGCAGCGGGGGACAGGGATTCACTGAAGCTTTCTTT,CASSGGQGFTEAFF
TRBD1,NA,TRBJ1-6,TRBV7-2,TGTGCCAGCAGCTCCGGGACAGGGGCCTATAATTCACCCCTCCACTTT,CASSSGTGAYNSPLHF
NA,NA,TRBJ2-7,TRBV6-2/TRBV6-3,TGTGCCAGCAGTCCCCGGTCGCGGCAGTACTTC,CASSPRSRQYF
TRBD1,few,TRBJ2-2,TRBV28,TGTGCCGCCTCTAACCCGGGACAGGGGAACACCGGGGAGCTGTTTTTT,CAASNPGQGNTGELFF
NA,NA,TRBJ2-3,TRBV5-1,TGCGCCAGCAGCTTGGGGGGCAGCGGCACAGATACGCAGTATTTT,CASSLGGSGTDTQYF
NA,NA,TRBJ2-5,TRBV3-1/TRBV3-2,TGTGCCAGTACAGGTCCGGGGGAGACCCAGTACTTC,CASTGPGETQYF
TRBD1,NA,TRBJ1-2,TRBV2,TGTGCCAGCAGTTTTGGGACAGCCTATGGCTACACCTTC,CASSFGTAYGYTF
NA,NA,TRBJ2-5,TRBV29-1,TGCAGCGTTGAACAGGGGGGAGAGACCCAGTACTTC,CSVEQGGETQYF
NA,NA,TRBJ1-1,TRBV2,TGTGCCAGCAGCCCCCCTTCTTTTAGGGGCAACACTGAAGCTTTCTTT,CASSPPSFRGNTEAFF
NA,once,TRBJ2-3,TRBV19,TGTGCCAGTAGTATAGGACTAGGGGGGGCCAGCACAGATACGCAGTATTTT,CASSIGLGGASTDTQYF
NA,NA,TRBJ1-2,TRBV7-9,TGTGCCCTAGGGGAAGACCCTGAGCGCTACACCTTC,CALGEDPERYTF
TRBD1,NA,TRBJ2-7,TRBV5-4,TGTGCCAGCAGCCAGGGACAGATCTCCTACGAGCAGTACTTC,CASSQGQISYEQYF
NA,NA,TRBJ1-6,TRBV9,TGTGCCAGCATGACCGGGGAACTCATGGGTTCACCCCTCCACTTT,CASMTGELMGSPLHF
NA,NA,TRBJ1-3,TRBV28,NA,CASSSSAGTPSGNTIYF
NA,NA,TRBJ1-1,TRBV3-1/TRBV3-2,TGTGCCAGCAGCCAATGGGACGCCAAACTGAACACTGAAGCTTTCTTT,CASSQWDAKLNTEAFF
NA,NA,TRBJ2-7,TRBV9,TGTGCCAGCAGCGTATACCCCGCCGGGACCTACGAGCAGTACTTC,CASSVYPAGTYEQYF
NA,few,TRBJ1-3,TRBV12-3/TRBV12-4,TGTGCCAGCAGGGCTAGGGGCGCAAACACCATATATTTT,CASRARGANTIYF
NA,NA,TRBJ2-1,TRBV7-6,TGTGCCAGCAGCCCTCGGGTTGTCGGGGGCCCCGTTGACAATGAGCAGTTCTTC,CASSPRVVGGPVDNEQFF
TRBD2,medium-sized,TRBJ2-7,TRBV2,TGTGCCAGCAGTGAGGGACGGGGTAGCGGGCGCTACGAGCAGTACTTC,CASSEGRGSGRYEQYF
NA,NA,TRBJ2-2,TRBV9,TGTGCCAGCAGCGTAGACGAAGGTATTGACAGCCCCACCGGGGAGCTGTTTTTT,CASSVDEGIDSPTGELFF
NA,NA,TRBJ1-5,TRBV2,TGTGCCAGCAGCCCCAGTCGGAATCAGCCCCAGCATTTT,CASSPSRNQPQHF
TRBD1,once,TRBJ1-3,TRBV6-1,TGTGCCAGCAGTGAATCAGAGACAGGGAGGAACACCATATATTTT,CASSESETGRNTIYF
NA,NA,TRBJ2-3,TRBV7-9,TGTGCCAGCAGCTTAAATATAGGGGCAGATACGCAGTATTTT,CASSLNIGADTQYF
TRBD1,NA,TRBJ2-5,TRBV2,TGTGCCAGCTTCGGACAGGGGAGCCAAGAGACCCAGTACTTC,CASFGQGSQETQYF
NA,NA,TRBJ1-2,TRBV19,TGTGCCAGTAGTATAGGAACCGACTACTATGGCTACACCTTC,CASSIGTDYYGYTF
TRBD2,NA,TRBJ2-3,TRBV5-1,TGCGCCAGCAGCTGGGCCGGGACTAGCGGGGCTCGCGCAGATACGCAGTATTTT,CASSWAGTSGARADTQYF
NA,NA,TRBJ2-7,TRBV6-5,TGTGCCAGCAGTTACTCGGAGAGCTCCTACGAGCAGTACTTC,CASSYSESSYEQYF
TRBD1,NA,TRBJ2-7,TRBV5-6,TGTGCCAGCAGCTTGAGAGCAGGGGGCGGCTACGAGCAGTACTTC,CASSLRAGGGYEQYF
NA,NA,TRBJ2-1,TRBV5-1,TGCGCCAGCAGCTTGGATGGACATACCTTAAATGAGCAGTTCTTC,CASSLDGHTLNEQFF
TRBD1,NA,TRBJ1-1,TRBV6-5,TGTGCCAGCAGTTCGGACAGGGGGGCCACTGAAGCTTTCTTT,CASSSDRGATEAFF